This TCR beta chain was sequenced in a study of T cell clones after liver transplantation. At the level of the study: TCRbeta sequencing after a pre-transplant mixed lymphocyte reaction identified graft-donor-reactive clones, later tracked in post-transplant blood. Graft-donor-reactive sequences were compared with third-party-reactive TCRbeta sequences from pre-transplant mixed lymphocyte reactions. Draws occurred before transplant, before withdrawal, and after complete or failed withdrawal.

The CDR3 has 18 residues. Germline V gene sequence: CDR1 SGHTA, CDR2 FQGTGA. Trimming removed 4 bases from V and 0 bases from J; junction bases left unmatched: 8. Here immunoSEQ multiplex PCR was the method, and the copy in TCRdb shows in-frame clones only, minus some. The sample comprises 65,000 to 85,000 clones, 84% of which are singletons, and 2.1% rests with the top ten. Study-wide findings and caveats: In a couple of subjects, few donor cells limited the measurable donor-reactive repertoire.

In regard to this clone: Its antigen is undetermined.

The source was CD4+ T cells from blood, collected 48 to 50 months after liver transplant. The receptor was derived from a human patient who received a liver transplant. The graft donor may have given rise to some T cells. The V and J genes are TRBV7-3 and TRBJ2-1; 11 bases are shared with TRBD1. CDR3 amino acids: CASSYTRGQGASYNEQFF. CDR3 coding DNA: TGTGCCAGCAGCTACACGAGAGGACAGGGGGCCTCCTACAATGAGCAGTTCTTC.